Shown below are 14 T cell receptor beta chains from a single sample sequenced in a study of blood T cell repertoires in COVID-19. Repertoires were generated with immunoSEQ multiplex PCR, while TCRdb's copy carries only in-frame clones and drops some. Of roughly 150,000 clones listed, 85% to 90% were seen once; the top ten hold 2% to 2.5%. The sequenced sample was peripheral blood. The source of these receptors is a man aged 45-65 years who had recovered from COVID-19.

DNA of the CDR3: TGTGCCAGCAGCTCACAAAGGGGCGGCAGCTCCTACGAGCAGTACTTC. It is translated as CASSSQRGGSSYEQYF. The genes are TRBV11-2 and TRBJ2-7; D might be TRBD1 (5 bases). The CDR3 is 16 amino acids. Germline V gene lookup returns CDR1 SGHAT and CDR2 FQNNGV. V lost 4 bases, J lost 0 bases, and 16 bases lay in between. Full variable domain (outside the CDR3, taken from reference TRBV11-2 and TRBJ2-7): EAGVAQSPRYKIIEKRQSVAFWCNPISGHATLYWYQQILGQGPKLLIQFQNNGVVDDSQLPKDRFSAERLKGVDSTLKIQPAKLEDSAVYLCASSSQRGGSSYEQYFGPGTRLTVT.

The chain combines TRBV7-2 with TRBJ2-1, with 9 nucleotides matching TRBD1. J gave up 8 bases and V 6 bases, and 11 bases lay outside the gene matches. The CDR3 consists of 15 residues. Germline V gene sequence: CDR1 SGHTA, CDR2 FQGNSA. CDR3 protein: CASSSDITGGHEQFF. In DNA, the CDR3 is TGTGCCAGCAGTTCCGACATTACAGGGGGCCATGAGCAGTTCTTC.

This chain links TRBV7-2 with TRBJ2-6, with 11 positions matching TRBD1. The length of the CDR3 is 21 residues. CDR1 and CDR2 from the germline V gene are SGHTA and FQGNSA. J lost 0 bases, V lost 0 bases, and 10 bases had no gene match. This CDR3 is CASSLALTGTGGPSGANVLTF. CDR3 bases: TGTGCCAGCAGCTTAGCATTAACCGGGACAGGGGGACCCTCTGGGGCCAACGTCCTGACTTTC.

This chain connects TRBV2 to TRBJ2-1; 8 positions agree with TRBD2. Losses at the gene ends were 8 bases for V and 1 base for J; bases not matched to a gene: 7. Germline V CDR1 and CDR2: SNHLY, FYNNEI. The CDR3 extends over 15 amino acids. In DNA, the CDR3 is TGTGCCAGCGCTCGAGTAGCGGGGTCCTACAATGAGCAGTTCTTC. The encoded protein is CASARVAGSYNEQFF. Drawing the rest from reference TRBV2 and TRBJ2-1, the complete variable domain is EPEVTQTPSHQVTQMGQEVILRCVPISNHLYFYWYRQILGQKVEFLVSFYNNEISEKSEIFDDQFSVERPDGSNFTLKIRSTKLEDSAMYFCASARVAGSYNEQFFGPGTRLTVL.

This chain connects TRBV29-1 to TRBJ1-2; 7 nucleotides match TRBD1. The CDR3 extends over 13 amino acids. The V segment lost 7 bases and the J segment 12 bases; nucleotides outside the gene matches: 17. The germline V gene encodes CDR1 SQVTM and CDR2 ANQGSEA. The CDR3 DNA sequence: TGCAGCGCCCGACCCGGCAGACAGGGCGGTGACACCTTC. Its protein product is CSARPGRQGGDTF.

The V call is TRBV19, the J call TRBJ2-5; 12 bases are shared with TRBD2. Germline V lookup: CDR1 LNHDA, CDR2 SQIVND (reference sequence). CDR3 length: 16 residues. V lost 5 bases, J lost 5 bases, and 9 bases stayed unmatched. This CDR3 reads CASSPGLAGPGETQYF. CDR3 DNA sequence: TGTGCCAGTAGTCCCGGACTAGCGGGGCCCGGTGAGACCCAGTACTTC.

To note about this clone: The junction differs from germline at one of its ends, possibly a read error. The CDR3 DNA follows: TGCGCCAGCAGTTTGGGCCAGGGCCCCCACGAGCAGTACTTC. It specifies CASSLGQGPHEQYF. V is TRBV5-1 and J is TRBJ2-7; D might be TRBD1 (5 bases). CDR1 and CDR2 (germline): SGHRS, YFSETQ. This CDR3 contains 14 residues.

The chain couples TRBV5-6 to TRBJ1-3; D is undetermined. V gave up 4 bases and J gave up 2 bases, with 7 bases separating them. The CDR3 loop spans 13 amino acids. CDR1 and CDR2 from the germline V gene are SGHDT and YYEEEE. CDR3 sequence reads: CASSGGPGNTIYF. The CDR3 region has the DNA TGTGCCAGCAGCGGAGGACCTGGAAACACCATATATTTT.

The chain links TRBV24-1 to TRBJ2-2, with 8 nucleotides matching TRBD1. The CDR3 is 15 amino acids. V was pared by 4 bases and J by 6 bases, with 6 bases of the junction left unmatched. Germline V gene sequence: CDR1 KGHDR, CDR2 SFDVKD. CDR3 in DNA: TGTGCCACCAGTGAGACAGGGGTAAGGGCCGGGGAGCTGTTTTTT. Encoded protein: CATSETGVRAGELFF.

CDR3 sequence reads: CASSIGTGGTDTQYF. CDR3 in DNA: TGTGCCAGTAGTATAGGTACCGGGGGCACAGATACGCAGTATTTT. This chain uses TRBV19 with TRBJ2-3; TRBD2 is a possible D gene (5 bases). There are 15 residues in the CDR3. Per the germline V gene, CDR1 is LNHDA and CDR2 is SQIVND (reference sequence). Between the trimmed V and J ends, which lost 1 base and 1 base, there was a span of 9 bases. Supplemented by reference TRBV19 and TRBJ2-3, the full variable domain reads DGGITQSPKYLFRKEGQNVTLSCEQNLNHDAMYWYRQDPGQGLRLIYYSQIVNDFQKGDIAEGYSVSREKKESFPLTVTSAQKNPTAFYLCASSIGTGGTDTQYFGPGTRLTVL.

The rearrangement uses TRBV4-2 and TRBJ2-3; weak D call: TRBD2 (7 bases). The germline V gene has CDR1 LGHNA and CDR2 YNFKEQ. Trimming left V 4 bases short and J 4 bases short, with 18 bases between. The CDR3 covers 16 residues. The CDR3 region is CASSRTLRGGPDTQYF. The CDR3 DNA reads as TGTGCCAGCAGCCGAACCTTGAGGGGGGGGCCAGATACGCAGTATTTT.

The genes are TRBV2 and TRBJ2-7; 9 nucleotides align to TRBD1. This CDR3 is built from 14 residues. CDR1 is SNHLY and CDR2 is FYNNEI in the germline V gene. V lost 7 bases, J lost 3 bases, and 7 bases stayed unmatched. CDR3 sequence: CASISRTGVYEQYF. The CDR3 DNA sequence: TGTGCCAGCATCTCAAGGACAGGGGTCTACGAGCAGTACTTC.

V gene TRBV28 combines with J gene TRBJ2-7, with D perhaps matching TRBD1 (5 bases). The germline V gene encodes CDR1 MDHEN and CDR2 SYDVKM. Between the trimmed V and J ends, which lost 8 bases and 1 base, there was a span of 12 bases. This CDR3 has 13 amino acids. The CDR3 DNA reads TGTGCCAGCCAGGGTACGTGGTCCTACGAGCAGTACTTC. It encodes CASQGTWSYEQYF.

This chain joins TRBV4-3 and TRBJ1-4; no definite D call. This CDR3 region has 13 residues. CDR1 and CDR2 from the germline V gene are LGHNA and YSLEER. The V and J ends lost 0 bases and 5 bases respectively, with 4 bases between them. CDR3 sequence (DNA): TGCGCCAGCAGCCAAGAGTCGAATGAAAAACTGTTTTTT. It is translated as CASSQESNEKLFF.